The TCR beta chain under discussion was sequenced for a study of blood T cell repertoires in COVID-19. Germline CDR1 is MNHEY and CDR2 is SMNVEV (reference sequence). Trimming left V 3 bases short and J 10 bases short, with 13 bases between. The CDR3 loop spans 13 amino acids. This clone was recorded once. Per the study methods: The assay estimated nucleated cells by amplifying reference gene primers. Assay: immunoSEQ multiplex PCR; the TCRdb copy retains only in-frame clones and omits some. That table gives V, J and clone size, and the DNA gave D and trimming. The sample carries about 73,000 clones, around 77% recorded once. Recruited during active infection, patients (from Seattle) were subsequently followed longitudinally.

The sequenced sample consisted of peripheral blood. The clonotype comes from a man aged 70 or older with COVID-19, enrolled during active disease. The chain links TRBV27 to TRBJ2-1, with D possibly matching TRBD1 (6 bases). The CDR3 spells CASSFTGYGEQFF. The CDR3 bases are TGTGCCAGCAGTTTCACAGGGTACGGGGAGCAGTTCTTC.